Below, 21 T cell receptor beta chains from the same sample are listed, as sequenced in a study of early T cells in non-severe SARS-CoV-2 infection. Each CDR3 protein is one row after TCRdb ran MiXCR on the 5' RACE reads. The sample holds 48,000 or so distinct CDR3 sequences, 6.2% seen once. The material sequenced was whole blood, taken at baseline. These receptors all come from an adult who was a healthcare worker with PCR-confirmed SARS-CoV-2 infection or an uninfected control (not recorded which).

The J gene is TRBJ1-2, the V gene TRBV30; D uncertain. The CDR3 sequence is 14 residues long. The V end lost 4 bases, the J end lost 9 bases, and 21 bases lay between the germline ends. Germline lookup yields CDR1 GTSNPN and CDR2 SVGIG (reference sequence). The CDR3: CAWTLAGPEVRYTF. In nucleotides, the CDR3 is TGTGCCTGGACTTTAGCCGGGCCCGAGGTTCGCTACACCTTC.

The chain carries TRBV6-5 and TRBJ2-7, with 12 bases matching TRBD2. V gave up 6 bases and J gave up 3 bases; unmatched junction bases: 3. This CDR3 is 14 amino acids long. Looked up from germline, CDR1 is MNHEY and CDR2 is SVGAGI. The CDR3 loop reads CASRWTSGNYEQYF. The DNA for the CDR3 is TGTGCCAGCAGATGGACTAGCGGGAACTACGAGCAGTACTTC.

Ten or more counts support this clonotype. The J gene is TRBJ2-1, the V gene TRBV20-1; 9 bases agree with TRBD1. J lost 2 bases, V lost 6 bases, and 5 bases had no gene match. CDR1 and CDR2 from the germline V gene are DFQATT and SNEGSKA (reference sequence). The length of the CDR3 is 14 residues. CDR3 region: CSAEGQGPYNEQFF. The CDR3 DNA sequence: TGCAGTGCGGAAGGACAGGGGCCCTACAATGAGCAGTTCTTC.

This clonotype was detected many times. The V call is TRBV14, the J call TRBJ1-5; tentatively, D is TRBD1 (5 bases). Germline lookup yields CDR1 SGHDN and CDR2 FVKESK. CDR3 length: 14 residues. Trimming took 3 bases from V and 3 from J, leaving 9 bases between them. The CDR3, as DNA: TGTGCCAGCAGCCAGGGGGTTGCCAATCAGCCCCAGCATTTT. It yields the protein CASSQGVANQPQHF.

This clonotype was seen a handful of times. The DNA for the CDR3 is TGTGCCAGCAGTTTATCTAGCGTAATCCCAGATACGCAGTATTTT. This codes for CASSLSSVIPDTQYF. The chain recombines TRBV12-3 or TRBV12-4 with TRBJ2-3; TRBD2 might be the D (6 bases). This CDR3 has 15 residues. V lost 2 bases to trimming and J lost 4 bases, with 13 bases between them.

This clonotype has a count of ten or more. The chain combines TRBV29-1 with TRBJ1-6, with D hard to call. V shed 5 bases and J shed 13 bases, with 6 bases lying between them. The CDR3 runs 9 residues. The germline V gene has CDR1 SQVTM and CDR2 ANQGSEA. CDR3 loop: CSVFTPLHF. For the CDR3, the DNA is TGCAGCGTTTTTACCCCCCTCCACTTT.

This clonotype has ten or more counts. The genes are TRBV7-6 and TRBJ2-3; TRBD2 might be the D (5 bases). Trimming pared 5 bases from V and 4 bases from J, leaving 16 bases between. Germline lookup yields CDR1 SGHVS and CDR2 FNYEAQ. The CDR3 length is 15 residues. CDR3 DNA sequence: TGTGCCAGCAGCCCCGTAGTAGAGGGTCCAGATACGCAGTATTTT. Translated, it gives CASSPVVEGPDTQYF.

This clonotype is a singleton in its sample. The rearrangement uses TRBV28 and TRBJ1-3, with unresolved D. Trimming pared 2 bases from V and 0 bases from J, leaving 8 bases between. CDR3 length equals 15 residues. CDR1 MDHEN and CDR2 SYDVKM come from the germline V gene. In nucleotides, the CDR3 is TGTGCCAGCAGTTTAGACACCCTCTCTGGAAACACCATATATTTT. Its translation: CASSLDTLSGNTIYF.

At least ten counts were recorded for this clonotype. This chain joins TRBV29-1 and TRBJ2-7, with 10 bases lining up with TRBD1. The V gene end was trimmed by 7 bases and the J gene end by 3 bases; junction bases not matched to a gene: 3. The CDR3 is 12 residues long. Per germline, CDR1 SQVTM and CDR2 ANQGSEA. CDR3 DNA: TGCAGCGCCCGGACAGGGGGCTACGAGCAGTACTTC. Protein product: CSARTGGYEQYF.

This chain joins TRBV29-1 and TRBJ2-7; 10 positions match TRBD2. This CDR3 has 15 amino acids. J gave up 6 bases and V 7 bases, and 15 bases lay outside the gene matches. Germline V gene data show CDR1 as SQVTM and CDR2 as ANQGSEA. This CDR3 is CSATGALAGAVEQYF. CDR3 DNA: TGCAGCGCTACCGGGGCCCTAGCGGGAGCAGTCGAGCAGTACTTC.

In its sample, this clonotype was seen many times. V and J are TRBV29-1 and TRBJ2-1, with 7 positions matching TRBD1. The CDR3 spans 12 residues. Germline V gene sequence: CDR1 SQVTM, CDR2 ANQGSEA. V was pared by 5 bases and J by 6 bases, with 4 bases of the junction left unmatched. The CDR3 region is CSVSRGRNEQFF. DNA for the CDR3: TGCAGCGTTTCTAGGGGGCGCAATGAGCAGTTCTTC.

V usage is TRBV3-1 and J usage is TRBJ2-1; D possibly uses TRBD1 or TRBD2 (5 bases each). This CDR3 contains 15 residues. Germline values: CDR1 LGHDT, CDR2 YNNKEL (reference sequence). The V end lost 1 base, the J end lost 9 bases, and 16 bases lay between the germline ends. The CDR3 nucleotides are TGTGCCAGCAGCCAAGGACGGGGCGACACAATTGAGCAGTTCTTC. Residues: CASSQGRGDTIEQFF.

The rearrangement links TRBV20-1 to TRBJ2-4; a possible D gene is TRBD2 (6 bases). V lost 8 bases and J 0 bases, leaving 17 bases between the germline ends. The CDR3 runs to 15 residues. In germline, CDR1 is DFQATT, CDR2 SNEGSKA (reference sequence). CDR3 DNA sequence: TGCAGTTCTCCTGCAGCGGGCGTAGCCAAAAACATTCAGTACTTC. It is translated as CSSPAAGVAKNIQYF.

Notes on this clonotype: A much larger clone is a single base away; this may be a read error. The rearrangement links TRBV10-3 to TRBJ1-6; TRBD1 matches 8 bases. Germline CDR1 is ENHRY and CDR2 is SYGVKD. There are 14 residues in the CDR3. V shed 5 bases, J shed 9 bases, and the junction held 6 bases outside the gene matches. The CDR3 region has the DNA TGTGCCATCAGTCAGGGGGCTGAGGTTTCACCCCTCCACTTT. It encodes CAISQGAEVSPLHF.

This clonotype was seen a handful of times. V is TRBV24-1 and J is TRBJ2-1; 10 bases are shared with TRBD1. The CDR3 runs 17 residues. The trim removed 4 bases at V and 9 bases at J, leaving 14 bases unmatched. CDR1 KGHDR and CDR2 SFDVKD come from the germline V gene. The CDR3 DNA sequence: TGTGCCACCAGTGACCCTACCGACAGGGGGCTAGGTATTGAGCAGTTCTTC. Its protein is CATSDPTDRGLGIEQFF.

The chain uses TRBV27 and TRBJ2-3; tentatively, D is TRBD1 (6 bases). This CDR3 comprises 13 residues. Trimming shortened V by 7 bases and J by 2 bases, and 10 bases separated the two germline ends. Germline loops: CDR1 MNHEY, CDR2 SMNVEV (reference sequence). The CDR3 here is CASTRGTTDTQYF. The CDR3, as DNA: TGTGCCAGCACCAGGGGAACCACAGATACGCAGTATTTT.

This clonotype was seen repeatedly, ten times or more. The chain has TRBV28 and TRBJ2-2; D not certain. CDR3 length: 13 residues. V lost 4 bases and J lost 10, with 13 bases in between. Germline V CDR1 and CDR2: MDHEN, SYDVKM. The CDR3 spells CASSSFGPAELFF. In DNA, the CDR3 is TGTGCCAGCAGTTCCTTCGGACCGGCGGAGCTGTTTTTT.

Of note for this clonotype: A read error may account for a junction end that differs from germline. The V and J genes are TRBV5-1 and TRBJ2-7; D may be TRBD1 (5 bases). The germline V gene encodes CDR1 SGHRS and CDR2 YFSETQ. This CDR3 region has 15 residues. The CDR3: CASSLGVQAGYGQYF. DNA of the CDR3: TGCGCCAGCAGCTTGGGGGTCCAGGCAGGGTACGGGCAGTACTTC.

This clonotype was counted between two and nine times. This chain joins TRBV28 and TRBJ1-1; 10 bases line up with TRBD1. V shed 4 bases, J shed 6 bases, and the junction held 14 bases outside the gene matches. The CDR3 consists of 17 residues. The germline CDR1 and CDR2 sequences are MDHEN and SYDVKM. The CDR3 region is CASSWPLLGQGVSEAFF. The CDR3 nucleotides read TGTGCCAGCAGTTGGCCACTCCTAGGACAGGGGGTGTCTGAAGCTTTCTTT.

Many counts were recorded for this clonotype. The CDR3: CASSLTSGSSYNEQFF. Written as DNA, the CDR3 is TGTGCCAGCAGTCTTACTAGCGGGAGCTCCTACAATGAGCAGTTCTTC. This sequence joins TRBV6-1 and TRBJ2-1, with 11 positions matching TRBD2. V shed 5 bases, J shed 0 bases, and the junction held 3 bases outside the gene matches. The CDR3 has 16 amino acids. CDR1 and CDR2 (germline): MNHNS, SASEGT.

The rearrangement joins TRBV4-2 to TRBJ2-7; a weak D match, TRBD2 (6 bases). V lost 4 bases and J 4 bases, leaving 14 bases between the germline ends. Germline V lookup: CDR1 LGHNA, CDR2 YNFKEQ. The CDR3 runs 14 residues. The CDR3 DNA follows: TGTGCCAGCAGCCCCCACGGAGGGAATTACGAGCAGTACTTC. It codes for CASSPHGGNYEQYF.